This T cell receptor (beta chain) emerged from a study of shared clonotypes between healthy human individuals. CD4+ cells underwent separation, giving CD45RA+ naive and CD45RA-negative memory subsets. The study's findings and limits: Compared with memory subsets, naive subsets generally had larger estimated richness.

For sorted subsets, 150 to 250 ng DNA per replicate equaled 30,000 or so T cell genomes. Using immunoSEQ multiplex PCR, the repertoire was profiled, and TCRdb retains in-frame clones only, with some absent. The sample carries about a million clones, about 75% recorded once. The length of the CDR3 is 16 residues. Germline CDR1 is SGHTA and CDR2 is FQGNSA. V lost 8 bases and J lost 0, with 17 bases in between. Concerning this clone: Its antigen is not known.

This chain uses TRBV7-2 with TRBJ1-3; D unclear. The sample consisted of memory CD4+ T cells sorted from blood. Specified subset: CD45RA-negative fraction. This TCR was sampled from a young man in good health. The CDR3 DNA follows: TGTGCCAGCTCCGCATCTGGGGTCAGCTCTGGAAACACCATATATTTT. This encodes CASSASGVSSGNTIYF.